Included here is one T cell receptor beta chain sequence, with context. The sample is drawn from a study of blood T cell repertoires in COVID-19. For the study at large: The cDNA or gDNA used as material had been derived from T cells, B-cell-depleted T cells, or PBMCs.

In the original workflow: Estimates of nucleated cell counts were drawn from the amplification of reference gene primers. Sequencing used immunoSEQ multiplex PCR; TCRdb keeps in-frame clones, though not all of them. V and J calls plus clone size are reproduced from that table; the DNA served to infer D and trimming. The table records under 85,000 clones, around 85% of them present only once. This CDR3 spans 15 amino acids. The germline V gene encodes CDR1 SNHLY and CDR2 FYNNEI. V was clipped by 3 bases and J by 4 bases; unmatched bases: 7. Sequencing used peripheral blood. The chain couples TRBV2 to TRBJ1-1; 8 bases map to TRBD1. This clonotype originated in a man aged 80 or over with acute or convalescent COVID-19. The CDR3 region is CASSDLQGVGTEAFF. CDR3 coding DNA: TGTGCCAGCAGTGATCTACAGGGGGTAGGCACTGAAGCTTTCTTT.